The rows below give T cell receptor beta chains drawn from one sample of a study of cytomegalovirus exposure and HLA in healthy donors. The assay was immunoSEQ multiplex PCR, and TCRdb's table has in-frame clones only and misses some. The sample contains fewer than 130,000 clones, roughly 69% of which appear only once. Specimen: PBMCs. These receptors all come from a young man in good health and CMV-seropositive. Each CDR3 is given with its conserved first and last residue.

j_gene,v_gene,CDR3aa
TRBJ1-1,TRBV7-9,CASREQTGVNTEAFF
.,TRBV13,CASSHIRNSPYEQYF
TRBJ1-2,TRBV18,CASSPQKQVIDGYTF
TRBJ2-1,TRBV21-1,CASSQSWQGAKKSSYNEQFF
TRBJ2-5,TRBV27,CASSLQGQETQYF
TRBJ2-5,TRBV11-3,CASSLGGLSSEETQYF
TRBJ2-3,TRBV4-1,CASSQARAGGGDTQYF
TRBJ1-2,TRBV6-5,CASSYTSTGTRSGTF
TRBJ1-2,TRBV4-2,CASSPDRAPYGYTF
TRBJ2-2,TRBV6-1,CASSENRLGTGELFF
TRBJ2-1,TRBV9,CASSPGGGPGNEQFF
TRBJ1-5,TRBV30,CAWSVRTGDQPQHF
TRBJ1-6,TRBV6-5,CASSYSGTGNSPLHF
.,TRBV7-6,CASSLYWGAYEQYF
TRBJ2-7,TRBV7-2,CASGPGLAGGEQYF
TRBJ2-1,TRBV11-3,CASSTGTSGGNEQFF
TRBJ1-2,TRBV5-1,CASSSGELYGYTF
TRBJ1-1,TRBV7-9,CASSERTGTEAFF
TRBJ2-2,TRBV25-1,CASNGGFHGELFF
TRBJ1-2,TRBV5-1,CASSSLGQGQGYTF
TRBJ2-3,TRBV2,CASREDRISTDTQYF
TRBJ2-1,TRBV18,CASSLAGDIYNEQFF
TRBJ1-1,TRBV19,CASQKFRTGTNTEAFF
TRBJ2-4,TRBV6-1,CASSPGTAKNIQYF
TRBJ1-4,TRBV5-6,CASSFGPVEGGEKLFF
TRBJ1-5,TRBV5-1,CASSFTGGDSNQPQHF
TRBJ2-2,TRBV9,CASSVAATGGRAGELFF
TRBJ1-6,TRBV4-2,CASSQATLKGALGSPLHF
TRBJ2-1,TRBV19,CASSYGLAASSENEQFF
TRBJ2-5,TRBV18,CASSPQQKTQYF
TRBJ2-5,TRBV19,CATGKDHQETQYF
TRBJ2-3,TRBV18,CASSPTSGANTDTQYF
TRBJ1-5,TRBV10-3,CAISEERGRGQPQHF
TRBJ1-3,TRBV4-2,CASSPRTGSSGNTIYF
TRBJ2-1,TRBV29-1,CSVDSLNRGSYNEQFF
TRBJ1-4,TRBV5-4,CASTPDRGTNEKLFF
TRBJ1-5,TRBV2,CASSNTGGGSQHF
TRBJ2-3,TRBV2,CASSWTNQDTQYF
TRBJ2-7,TRBV13,CASSLQGDPLEQYF
TRBJ2-7,TRBV9,CASSEGGLATYEQYF
TRBJ1-5,TRBV4-1,CASSQDGQPWGNQPQHF
TRBJ1-1,TRBV6-5,CASNEIQGAWTEAFF
TRBJ2-3,TRBV4-1,CASSQGGLTTDTQYF
TRBJ2-7,TRBV4-1,CASSRGQGAYEQYF
TRBJ1-4,TRBV13,CASSLAQWREETNEKLFF
TRBJ1-6,TRBV4-1,CASSQDTISSYNSPLHF
TRBJ1-1,TRBV7-8,CASSLGQGRTEAFF
TRBJ2-7,TRBV15,CATSSHGGVEQYF
TRBJ1-1,TRBV18,CASSPIIGQNTEAFF